A selection of T cell receptor beta chains follows, all from one sample in a study of prognosis after radiotherapy for stage I lung cancer. TCRdb re-analysed the multiplex PCR reads in MiXCR, keeping a single row per CDR3 protein. This table holds some 34,000 distinct CDR3 sequences, 30% to 35% found once. The source was PBMCs, collected before or after stereotactic body radiation therapy (not recorded which). The source is a donor over 45 with non-small cell lung cancer. Both conserved end residues are part of each CDR3. The D gene is left open where the match is weak. Clone size is shown for a subset of rows, as once, few, many or a class of expanded clone.

clone_size,d_call,cdr3_length,j_call,v_call,cdr3_aa,cdr3_nt
few,TRBD1,13,TRBJ1-2,TRBV13,CASSLGTGAGYTF,TGTGCCAGCAGCCTCGGGACAGGAGCTGGCTACACCTTC
-,-,14,TRBJ2-2,TRBV6-2/TRBV6-3,CASGLDLTTGELFF,TGTGCCAGCGGTTTAGACCTAACCACCGGGGAGCTGTTTTTT
-,-,12,TRBJ2-7,TRBV5-4,CASSLGQGEQYF,TGTGCCAGCAGCTTGGGGCAGGGCGAGCAGTACTTC
many,TRBD1,15,TRBJ1-4,TRBV4-3,CASSQAAGGDEKLFF,TGCGCCAGCAGCCAAGCGGCAGGGGGGGACGAAAAACTGTTTTTT
many,-,15,TRBJ1-6,TRBV12-3/TRBV12-4,CASSGTPGDYSPLHF,TGTGCCAGCAGTGGGACGCCGGGTGATTATTCACCCCTCCACTTT
-,-,14,TRBJ2-7,TRBV20-1,CSARDCGTSYEQYF,TGCAGTGCTAGAGATTGTGGAACGTCGTACGAGCAGTACTTC
many,TRBD1,14,TRBJ2-7,TRBV7-9,CASSHRQGLDEQYF,TGTGCCAGCAGCCACCGACAGGGGCTCGACGAGCAGTACTTC
many,-,13,TRBJ2-3,TRBV24-1,CATSPSWGDTQYF,TGTGCCACCTCCCCCTCGTGGGGGGATACGCAGTATTTT
many,-,11,TRBJ1-1,TRBV28,CASAKNTEAFF,TGTGCCAGCGCAAAGAACACTGAAGCTTTCTTT
many,TRBD1,16,TRBJ2-7,TRBV20-1,CSAITIRTGISYEQYF,TGCAGTGCTATTACTATCAGGACAGGGATCTCCTACGAGCAGTACTTC
-,-,13,TRBJ1-1,TRBV19,CASSIGVNTEAFF,TGTGCCAGTAGTATCGGGGTGAACACTGAAGCTTTCTTT
many,TRBD2,17,TRBJ2-1,TRBV19,CASSTLGLAGGDNEQFF,TGTGCCAGTAGTACCCTGGGACTAGCGGGGGGGGACAATGAGCAGTTCTTC
many,TRBD1,13,TRBJ2-7,TRBV20-1,CSATLDRDYEQYF,TGCAGTGCCACGCTGGACAGGGATTACGAGCAGTACTTC
many,-,12,TRBJ1-2,TRBV25-1,CASSDAGYGYTF,TGTGCCAGCAGTGATGCAGGCTATGGCTACACCTTC
many,-,13,TRBJ1-4,TRBV7-9,CASSLRTGEKLFF,TGTGCCAGCAGCCTACGGACCGGAGAAAAACTGTTTTTT
many,-,15,TRBJ2-1,TRBV9,CASSVGVARGNEQFF,TGTGCCAGCAGCGTAGGAGTTGCAAGGGGCAATGAGCAGTTCTTC
many,TRBD1,15,TRBJ1-5,TRBV3-1,CASSQAGTGDQPQHF,TGTGCCAGCAGCCAAGCCGGGACAGGGGATCAGCCCCAGCATTTT
medium-sized,-,13,TRBJ1-2,TRBV5-1,CASSPGVNDGYTF,TGCGCCAGCAGCCCCGGGGTGAATGATGGCTACACCTTC
many,-,16,TRBJ1-5,TRBV7-8,CASSPLGGGPLQPQHF,TGTGCCAGCAGCCCGTTGGGCGGAGGGCCCCTTCAGCCCCAGCATTTT
-,-,12,TRBJ2-5,TRBV13,CASSRSRETQYF,TGTGCCAGCAGCCGGAGCCGGGAGACCCAGTACTTC
many,-,14,TRBJ1-3,TRBV27,CASSLAGPGNTIYF,TGTGCCAGCAGTTTAGCAGGACCTGGAAACACCATATATTTT
-,TRBD2,15,TRBJ2-3,TRBV11-2,CASRPSGVGADTQYF,TGTGCCAGCAGACCCAGCGGGGTGGGCGCAGATACGCAGTATTTT
-,-,15,TRBJ2-1,TRBV28,CASTTGGGAYNEQFF,TGTGCCAGCACCACCGGCGGGGGCGCGTACAATGAGCAGTTCTTC
many,-,16,TRBJ2-1,TRBV7-9,CASSLAGGGPGGEQFF,TGTGCCAGCAGCTTAGCGGGAGGGGGTCCCGGGGGCGAGCAGTTCTTC
once,-,15,TRBJ2-7,TRBV19,CTSREGTGCFYEQYF,TGTACCAGTAGAGAAGGAACAGGGTGCTTCTACGAGCAGTACTTC